The rows below give T cell receptor beta chains drawn from one sample of a study of blood T cell repertoires in COVID-19. Clones were read by immunoSEQ multiplex PCR, and TCRdb kept only the in-frame ones, dropping some. Here the sample spans around 200,000 clones, 86% being singletons. The sequenced sample was PBMCs or T cells enriched from blood (not recorded which). All receptors come from a woman in her thirties or forties with acute COVID-19. Each CDR3 is given with its conserved first and last residue. The order of the fields is clone size, J gene, V gene, D gene, CDR3 DNA, CDR3 protein. A D gene is named only where the DNA matches it firmly. The size of a clone is reported for some rows only, either as once, few or many, or as a class for expanded clones.

>.|TRBJ1-2|TRBV5-8|.
TGTGCCAGCAGTTTCCGAGGGGGATTATGGTATGGCTACACCTTC
CASSFRGGLWYGYTF
>.|TRBJ1-2|TRBV10-2|.
TGCGCCAGCAGTGAGGGCGGGGGCTATGGTGGCTACACCTTC
CASSEGGGYGGYTF
>.|TRBJ1-4|TRBV14|TRBD1
TGTGCCAGCAGCCCGAGGACAGGGAAGCGGGATGAAAAACTGTTTTTT
CASSPRTGKRDEKLFF
>.|TRBJ2-7|TRBV5-1|.
TGCGCCAGCAGCTTGGGAATGATTTGGTCAGCCCGTATTGAGTCAGGCGAGCAGTACTTC
CASSLGMIWSARIESGEQYF
>.|TRBJ1-1|TRBV11-2|.
TGTGCCAGCAGATCCGACCCGGGGTTTACTGAAGCTTTCTTT
CASRSDPGFTEAFF
>.|TRBJ1-2|TRBV11-2|.
TGTGCCAGCAGCCAACGGACACTTAAACGTGGGGGCTACACCTTC
CASSQRTLKRGGYTF
>.|TRBJ1-5|TRBV19|TRBD1
TGTGCCAGTAGTATAGTCAAGCCGGGCGAGGCTGACAGGGCTGGGGAGCCCCAGCATTTT
CASSIVKPGEADRAGEPQHF
>few|TRBJ1-2|TRBV5-1|TRBD1
TGCGCCAGCAGCTTAGGGACAGGGAGAGTGGATGGCTACACCTTC
CASSLGTGRVDGYTF
>.|TRBJ2-5|TRBV27|TRBD1
TGTGCCAGCAGTTCGGACAGGTGGGAGACCCAGTACTTC
CASSSDRWETQYF
>.|TRBJ1-5|TRBV28|TRBD1
TGTGCCAGCAGTCCGCAGACAGGGGGGGTCCAGCAGCCCCAGCATTTT
CASSPQTGGVQQPQHF
>.|TRBJ1-4|TRBV2|TRBD1
TGTGCCAGCAAACAGGGGGCGAAGAATGAAAAACTGTTTTTT
CASKQGAKNEKLFF
>.|TRBJ2-1|TRBV3-1/TRBV3-2|.
TGTGCCAGCAGCCGGGGGCGTTCCTACAATGAGCAGTTCTTC
CASSRGRSYNEQFF
>.|TRBJ2-5|TRBV7-9|.
TGTGCCACCCCCCTTCCCCACGGAGGGGGCGGAGAGACCCAGTACTTC
CATPLPHGGGGETQYF
>.|TRBJ1-1|TRBV5-4|.
TGTGCCAGCAGCTTGGATTGGGGGCCGAACACTGAAGCTTTCTTT
CASSLDWGPNTEAFF
>.|TRBJ2-5|TRBV6-1|TRBD1
TGTGCCAGCAGTGAGGGACAGGCCCTAGGGGAGACCCAGTACTTC
CASSEGQALGETQYF
>.|TRBJ2-3|TRBV7-6|TRBD2
TGTGCCAGCAGCACTGCTAGCGGGGGGGACACAGATACGCAGTATTTT
CASSTASGGDTDTQYF